This T cell receptor (beta chain) derives from a study of T-cell reconstitution after alpha-beta-depleted transplantation in children. Preparation of the TCRbeta library was carried out with unique molecular identifiers. TCRdb redid the calling of the PCR reads with MiXCR, one entry per CDR3 protein. The sample has 350,000 to 450,000 distinct CDR3 sequences; around 21% are singletons. This CDR3 contains 18 residues. V and J are TRBV21-1 and TRBJ2-5; the table's TRBD2 call for D was not verified on the DNA. TRBV21-1 has pseudogene status. The TCR comes from a human donor who donated a stem cell graft to a child with acute myeloid leukemia. This sample comprised PBMCs from the stem cell graft donor, obtained from the stem cell graft. CDR3 protein: CASSHSGLAGVMPETQYF. DNA for the CDR3: TGTGCCAGCAGCCACTCGGGACTAGCGGGAGTGATGCCGGAGACCCAGTACTTC.